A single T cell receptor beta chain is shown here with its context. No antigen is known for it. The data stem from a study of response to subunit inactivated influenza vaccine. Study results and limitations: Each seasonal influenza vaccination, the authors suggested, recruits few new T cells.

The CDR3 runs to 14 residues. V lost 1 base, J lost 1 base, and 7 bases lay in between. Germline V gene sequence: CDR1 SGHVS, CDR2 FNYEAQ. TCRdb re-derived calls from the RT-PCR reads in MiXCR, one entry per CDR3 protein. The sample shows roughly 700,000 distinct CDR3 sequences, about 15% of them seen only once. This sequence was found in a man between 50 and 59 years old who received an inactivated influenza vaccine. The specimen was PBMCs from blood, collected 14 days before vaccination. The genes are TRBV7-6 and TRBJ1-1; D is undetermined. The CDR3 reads CASSLDPGNTEAFF. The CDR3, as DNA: TGTGCCAGCAGCTTAGATCCAGGGAACACTGAAGCTTTCTTT.